This T cell receptor beta chain derives from a study of shared clonotypes between healthy human individuals. Looking at the study overall: Donors had three CD4 naive, three CD4 memory, two CD8 naive and one CD8 memory plate apiece. Whole-study findings and limits: Generally, estimated richness proved larger in naive subsets than it did in memory subsets.

For this clone: Its target is unknown.

Deep level was the assay's run setting. Produced via immunoSEQ multiplex PCR; TCRdb's table is partial and in-frame only. The sample lists 2 million to 2.5 million clones, about 92% occurring once. CDR3 length equals 15 residues. V lost 10 bases and J lost 0, with 15 bases in between. Looked up from germline, CDR1 is LNHDA and CDR2 is SQIVND (reference sequence). Material: naive CD4+ T cells from PBMCs. The subset: CD45RA+ positively selected. This chain joins TRBV19 and TRBJ1-4, with D uncertain. This TCR derives from a man younger than 35 in good health. Some clones in this sample may be carry-over from other donors' samples. The CDR3 region has the DNA TGTGCCACCAGTTTCGGGTATGCAACTAATGAAAAACTGTTTTTT. It translates to CATSFGYATNEKLFF.